This T cell receptor (beta chain) was sequenced for a study of CD4 T cells in relation to SARS-CoV-2 and coronaviruses. Study overall: The negative reference was HIV-1 Nef peptide pool or peptide-free culture. Broader study findings: In around three fifths of donors, memory CD4+ clonotypes crossrecognized SARS-CoV-2 and at least one common cold coronavirus spike.

Repertoires were generated with immunoSEQ multiplex PCR, while TCRdb's copy carries only in-frame clones and drops some. Of tens of thousands of clones in the sample, about 73% were seen once. The CDR3 length is 15 residues. Deletions cut 2 bases from V and 3 bases from J, with 11 bases between. Germline V gene lookup returns CDR1 SGHTA and CDR2 FQGNSA. CD4+ T cells from unexposed donors were obtained before the COVID-19 pandemic (2011-2018). After about 11 days of culture, CD4+ T cells were isolated. On this clone: The antigen is undetermined.

The sequence came from a human donor in good health. The specimen was CD4+ T cells from PBMCs, cultured in vitro. This chain uses TRBV7-2 with TRBJ2-1; maybe TRBD1 (6 bases). The chain's CDR3 is CASSLSGADYNEQFF. CDR3 nucleotide sequence: TGTGCCAGCAGCTTATCAGGGGCAGACTACAATGAGCAGTTCTTC.